The following is a TCR beta chain sequence with its context. Its specificity is unknown. The data were obtained in a study of vaccination effects on CD4 cells after COVID-19. Sequencing was performed with immunoSEQ multiplex PCR; in TCRdb, only in-frame clones are kept and a portion is missing. Here the sample spans about 24,000 clones, roughly 70% being singletons. Germline loops: CDR1 MNHNY, CDR2 SVGAGI (reference sequence). Trimming shortened V by 7 bases and J by 4 bases, and 15 bases separated the two germline ends. The CDR3 is made up of 14 amino acids. Using viral peptide pools, the ViraFEST assay grew out antigen-specific CD4+ T cells prior to sequencing. Following culture for approximately 11 days, CD4+ T cells were isolated. Nucleocapsid antibody tests were negative, and the vaccine recipients had no prior SARS-CoV-2 infection. The researchers cultured some 2.1 million PBMC per well with about 10 IU/ml IL-2 and around 9.5 ug/ml peptides. Cultures had half their medium replaced with IL-2 medium on days 3 and 7.

General study points: Vaccine-induced clones in healthy vaccinees cross-reacted with common cold coronaviruses in only 1 of 255 cases. Marked contraction was observed in infection-induced and vaccine-induced clones late after vaccination.

Here the sequenced sample was CD4+ T cells from PBMCs cultured with HCoV-NL63 spike peptides, taken before COVID-19 vaccination. This sequence originates from a human donor who received a COVID-19 vaccine. The chain is built from TRBV6-6 and TRBJ2-3; no definite D call. DNA of the CDR3: TGTGCCAGCATGTGGGCTCAGGAGTCAGATACGCAGTATTTT. Protein: CASMWAQESDTQYF.